Presented here are 15 T cell receptor beta chains from one specimen sequenced in a study of blood T cell repertoires in COVID-19. The repertoire was sequenced with immunoSEQ multiplex PCR; TCRdb's copy has only in-frame clones and lacks some. This sample yields under 400,000 clones, of which roughly 87% are seen a single time; just under 4% belongs to the top ten. Sample: peripheral blood. All receptors come from a woman between 55 and 75 years old with COVID-19, enrolled during active disease.

This chain connects TRBV5-1 to TRBJ2-5; the match to TRBD1 covers 7 bases. CDR3 length: 14 amino acids. The V segment lost 4 bases and the J segment 2 bases; nucleotides outside the gene matches: 5. Germline-derived CDR1 and CDR2 are SGHRS and YFSETQ. In DNA, the CDR3 is TGCGCCAGCAGCCAGGGACAGTATCAAGAGACCCAGTACTTC. It specifies CASSQGQYQETQYF.

The J gene is TRBJ2-3, the V gene TRBV5-4, with TRBD2 matching over 8 bases. This CDR3 has 16 residues. From germline, CDR1 is SGHNT and CDR2 YYREEE (reference sequence). The trim removed 1 base at V and 2 bases at J, leaving 6 bases unmatched. This CDR3 is CASSLTTGGNTDTQYF. Written as DNA, the CDR3 is TGTGCCAGCAGCTTGACTACGGGGGGGAACACAGATACGCAGTATTTT. Variable domain in full (rest from reference TRBV5-4 and TRBJ2-3): ETGVTQSPTHLIKTRGQQVTLRCSSQSGHNTVSWYQQALGQGPQFIFQYYREEENGRGNFPPRFSGLQFPNYSSELNVNALELDDSALYLCASSLTTGGNTDTQYFGPGTRLTVL.

The rearrangement joins TRBV27 to TRBJ2-3, with D perhaps matching TRBD1 (6 bases). This CDR3 has 14 residues. The germline gives CDR1 MNHEY, CDR2 SMNVEV (reference sequence). Trimming took 4 bases from V and 2 from J, leaving 10 bases between them. In DNA form, the CDR3 reads TGTGCCAGCAGTTCGTACAGGGTCACAGATACGCAGTATTTT. This encodes CASSSYRVTDTQYF.

This chain joins TRBV7-9 and TRBJ1-3; D call uncertain. Germline V CDR1 and CDR2: SEHNR, FQNEAQ (reference sequence). The length of the CDR3 is 15 residues. V shed 1 base and J shed 4 bases, with 11 bases lying between them. Written as DNA, the CDR3 is TGTGCCAGCAGCTTAGGGCAGGCTGGAGGAAACACCATATATTTT. Translating it yields CASSLGQAGGNTIYF.

The CDR3 here is CASSLGGPQDTQYF. The CDR3 bases are TGTGCCAGCAGCCTGGGGGGGCCGCAAGATACGCAGTATTTT. V gene TRBV7-2 combines with J gene TRBJ2-3, with D possibly TRBD2 on 7 matching bases. CDR1 and CDR2 (germline): SGHTA, FQGNSA. V was shortened by 5 bases and J by 5 bases, with 14 bases between the two germline ends. The CDR3 contains 14 residues.

V and J are TRBV13 and TRBJ1-1, with TRBD1 matching 12 bases. The CDR3 is 15 amino acids. Looked up from germline, CDR1 is PRHDT and CDR2 is FYEKMQ (reference sequence). J gave up 5 bases and V 5 bases, and 6 bases lay outside the gene matches. The CDR3 spells CASSLRDRGRTEAFF. The CDR3 region has the DNA TGTGCCAGCAGCCTCCGGGACAGGGGGCGAACTGAAGCTTTCTTT.

This clone showed up just once. V and J are TRBV5-6 and TRBJ2-1; TRBD1 matches at 8 bases. V lost 4 bases, J lost 0 bases, and 12 bases stayed unmatched. Germline loops: CDR1 SGHDT, CDR2 YYEEEE. The CDR3 runs 18 residues. CDR3 DNA: TGTGCCAGCAGCCACGACGGGGACAGGTTCAGCTCCTACAATGAGCAGTTCTTC. Translated, it gives CASSHDGDRFSSYNEQFF.

This rearrangement joins TRBV5-3 to TRBJ1-5; D gene unclear. TRBV5-3 is an open reading frame, and its role is uncertain. The germline V and J ends were trimmed by 4 bases and 5 bases, with 13 bases remaining between them. CDR3 length: 14 amino acids. Written as DNA, the CDR3 is TGTGCCAGAAGCCCCGGGTGTGGCCATCAGCCCCAGCATTTT. Amino acids: CARSPGCGHQPQHF.

This chain uses TRBV18 with TRBJ1-1, with D hard to call. This CDR3 spans 15 amino acids. Trimming pared 3 bases from V and 0 bases from J, leaving 11 bases between. Germline values: CDR1 KGHSH, CDR2 LQKENI. DNA for the CDR3: TGTGCCAGCTCACCCGGAGCCCGCGTGAACACTGAAGCTTTCTTT. This codes for CASSPGARVNTEAFF.

The chain uses TRBV6-1 and TRBJ1-5; 11 bases agree with TRBD1. This CDR3 comprises 18 residues. Per germline, CDR1 MNHNS and CDR2 SASEGT. Germline trimming cut 4 bases from V and 1 base from J; bases unmatched to any gene: 9. The CDR3 nucleotides are TGTGCCAGCAGTGGAGGACAGGGGGCAGTACAAAGCAATCAGCCCCAGCATTTT. Its translation: CASSGGQGAVQSNQPQHF.

The chain is built from TRBV7-9 and TRBJ1-1; 10 positions agree with TRBD1. Germline-derived CDR1 and CDR2 are SEHNR and FQNEAQ (reference sequence). V gave up 8 bases and J gave up 4 bases; unmatched junction bases: 13. The CDR3 has 16 residues. The CDR3 loop is CASENRQGAGSTEAFF. In nucleotides, the CDR3 is TGTGCCAGCGAAAACAGACAGGGGGCAGGTAGCACTGAAGCTTTCTTT.

This chain uses TRBV2 with TRBJ2-2; 9 bases align to TRBD1. Germline V gene lookup returns CDR1 SNHLY and CDR2 FYNNEI. The CDR3 runs to 15 residues. V lost 5 bases and J lost 4; bases outside the gene matches: 5. For the CDR3, the DNA is TGTGCCAGCAGTAGACAGGGGGTAGGCACCGGGGAGCTGTTTTTT. Its translation: CASSRQGVGTGELFF.

V usage is TRBV12-1 and J usage is TRBJ2-3; whether TRBD2, the table's D call, matches the DNA was not checked. TRBV12-1 is assigned pseudogene status. The CDR3 has 17 residues. DNA of the CDR3: TGTGCCAGCAATGCCGGGGGGCGCGGGGGGGCCTCAGATACGCAGTATTTT. This gives the protein CASNAGGRGGASDTQYF.

This sequence joins TRBV28 and TRBJ1-6; D not certain. Germline-derived CDR1 and CDR2 are MDHEN and SYDVKM. This CDR3 is 16 amino acids long. V was shortened by 1 base and J by 9 bases, with 16 bases between the two germline ends. The CDR3 sequence is CASSLYSEPSGSPLHF. The CDR3 DNA sequence: TGTGCCAGCAGTTTATATTCGGAGCCCAGTGGTTCACCCCTCCACTTT.

The rearrangement joins TRBV7-6 to TRBJ2-1; 8 positions agree with TRBD2. V gave up 1 base and J gave up 5 bases; unmatched junction bases: 16. Looked up from germline, CDR1 is SGHVS and CDR2 is FNYEAQ. This CDR3 comprises 19 residues. DNA for the CDR3: TGTGCCAGCAGCTTAGTGAATCCGGGACTAGTAGGTGTCGACAATGAGCAGTTCTTC. This translates into CASSLVNPGLVGVDNEQFF.